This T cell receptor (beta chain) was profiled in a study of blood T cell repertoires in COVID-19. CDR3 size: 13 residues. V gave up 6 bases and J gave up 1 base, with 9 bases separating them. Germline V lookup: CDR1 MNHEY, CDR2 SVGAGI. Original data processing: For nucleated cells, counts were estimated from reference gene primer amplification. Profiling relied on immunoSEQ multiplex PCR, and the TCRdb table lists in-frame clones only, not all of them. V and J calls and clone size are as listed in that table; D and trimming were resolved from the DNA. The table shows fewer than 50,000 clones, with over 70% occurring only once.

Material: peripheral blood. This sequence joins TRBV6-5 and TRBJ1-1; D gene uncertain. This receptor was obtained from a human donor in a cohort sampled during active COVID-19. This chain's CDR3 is CASRAETNTEAFF. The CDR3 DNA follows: TGTGCCAGCAGGGCGGAGACGAACACTGAAGCTTTCTTT.